A single sample is the source of the 18 T cell receptor beta chains below, sequenced in a study of blood T cell repertoires in COVID-19. The protocol was immunoSEQ multiplex PCR, while the TCRdb copy is restricted to in-frame clones and leaves out a portion. The repertoire holds around 94,000 clones, with around four fifths as singletons. The sample comprised peripheral blood. These receptors originate from a man between 45 and 60 years old with acute or convalescent COVID-19.

V and J are TRBV30 and TRBJ2-3; TRBD1 is a possible D gene (5 bases). V gave up 0 bases and J gave up 2 bases, with 15 bases separating them. The CDR3 extends over 16 amino acids. CDR1 and CDR2 from the germline V gene are GTSNPN and SVGIG (reference sequence). Written as DNA, the CDR3 is TGTGCCTGGAGTGTACTCACAGGAACCTACACAGATACGCAGTATTTT. Translation: CAWSVLTGTYTDTQYF.

This rearrangement joins TRBV18 to TRBJ2-7, with D hard to call. Trimming removed 3 bases from V and 11 bases from J, with 14 bases in between. The CDR3 covers 12 residues. The germline gives CDR1 KGHSH, CDR2 LQKENI. The CDR3 DNA sequence: TGTGCCAGCTCACCCCAAGAGTTAGACAAGTACTTC. This sequence encodes CASSPQELDKYF.

The rearrangement links TRBV7-3 to TRBJ2-7; 7 bases are a match to TRBD2. This CDR3 is built from 15 residues. Germline V gene lookup returns CDR1 SGHTA and CDR2 FQGTGA. V lost 6 bases to trimming and J lost 1 base; unmatched junction nucleotides: 9. The CDR3 here is CASSQGASGSYEQYF. The CDR3, as DNA: TGTGCCAGCAGTCAAGGGGCTAGCGGTTCCTACGAGCAGTACTTC.

The rearrangement uses TRBV4-3 and TRBJ2-7, with D hard to call. V dropped 1 base and J dropped 2 bases, with 6 bases sitting between them. The CDR3 runs to 13 residues. The germline V gene has CDR1 LGHNA and CDR2 YSLEER. In nucleotides, the CDR3 is TGCGCCAGCAGCCAAGGGAGAGCCTACGAGCAGTACTTC. Protein product: CASSQGRAYEQYF.

This chain joins TRBV7-3 and TRBJ2-3; 8 bases fit TRBD2. This CDR3 comprises 17 residues. CDR1 and CDR2 (germline): SGHTA, FQGTGA. V lost 7 bases to trimming and J lost 0 bases; unmatched junction nucleotides: 12. CDR3 sequence: CASTSSTSGASTDTQYF. In nucleotides, the CDR3 is TGTGCCAGCACTTCCTCAACTAGCGGTGCTAGCACAGATACGCAGTATTTT. The full variable domain, with the rest looked up from reference TRBV7-3 and TRBJ2-3, is GAGVSQTPSNKVTEKGKYVELRCDPISGHTALYWYRQSLGQGPEFLIYFQGTGAADDSGLPNDRFFAVRPEGSVSTLKIQRTERGDSAVYLCASTSSTSGASTDTQYFGPGTRLTVL.

The chain links TRBV7-2 to TRBJ2-2; a possible D gene is TRBD2 (6 bases). V lost 1 base and J 4 bases, leaving 10 bases between the germline ends. The CDR3 consists of 15 residues. Per germline, CDR1 SGHTA and CDR2 FQGNSA. The CDR3 DNA is TGTGCCAGCAGCTTAGATAGCGGTCCCACCGGGGAGCTGTTTTTT. Protein: CASSLDSGPTGELFF.

The chain is built from TRBV7-2 and TRBJ2-1; 8 bases fit TRBD1. CDR1 is SGHTA, CDR2 FQGNSA, per germline. The CDR3 is made up of 17 amino acids. V lost 5 bases, J lost 5 bases, and 14 bases stayed unmatched. DNA of the CDR3: TGTGCCAGCAGCCACGACAGGGGCCGCTGGGGGGACAATGAGCAGTTCTTC. Encoded protein: CASSHDRGRWGDNEQFF.

This clone was found a few times. This chain links TRBV6-5 with TRBJ2-2, with D maybe TRBD1 (6 bases). Between the trimmed V and J ends, which lost 10 bases and 1 base, there was a span of 10 bases. Germline loops: CDR1 MNHEY, CDR2 SVGAGI. This CDR3 is 13 amino acids long. The CDR3 DNA reads as TGTGCCAATAGACAGGAGAACACCGGGGAGCTGTTTTTT. This gives the protein CANRQENTGELFF.

The V call is TRBV2, the J call TRBJ1-2, with 7 bases matching TRBD1. The trim removed 8 bases at V and 3 bases at J, leaving 6 bases unmatched. This CDR3 is 13 amino acids long. From germline, CDR1 is SNHLY and CDR2 FYNNEI. For the CDR3, the DNA is TGTGCCAGCGTACAAACAGGGGACTATGGCTACACCTTC. Residues: CASVQTGDYGYTF.

V and J are TRBV6-2 or TRBV6-3 and TRBJ2-5, with D possibly being TRBD1 (5 bases). CDR1 MNHEY and CDR2 SVGEGT come from the germline V gene. V was cut by 2 bases and J by 1 base, with 8 bases left in between. The CDR3 extends over 14 amino acids. The CDR3 nucleotides read TGTGCCAGCAGTTACGGGGCAGCCCAAGAGACCCAGTACTTC. This sequence encodes CASSYGAAQETQYF.

The V call is TRBV6-4, the J call TRBJ1-5; maybe TRBD1 (6 bases). The CDR3 has 15 amino acids. The germline V gene has CDR1 MRHNA and CDR2 SNTAGT. Deletions cut 2 bases from V and 2 bases from J, with 10 bases between. The CDR3 sequence: CASSDGGGGNQPQHF. The CDR3 DNA follows: TGTGCCAGCAGTGACGGGGGGGGCGGCAATCAGCCCCAGCATTTT.

The rearrangement links TRBV10-3 to TRBJ2-5; 8 bases align to TRBD2. Germline assignment: CDR1 ENHRY and CDR2 SYGVKD. The CDR3 totals 15 residues. Trimming removed 5 bases from V and 4 bases from J; junction bases left unmatched: 9. The CDR3, as DNA: TGTGCCATCAGTCAAGGGCGGGGGGACGGAGAGACCCAGTACTTC. Its translation: CAISQGRGDGETQYF.

In this sample, this clone turned up a few times. The chain joins TRBV27 to TRBJ1-1, with D possibly being TRBD1 (6 bases). This CDR3 comprises 14 residues. Trimming removed 5 bases at V and 6 bases at J, with 16 bases between. The V gene's germline CDR1 is MNHEY and CDR2 SMNVEV (reference sequence). CDR3 coding DNA: TGTGCCAGCAGTCCCGAACAGGGAACGGCTGAAGCTTTCTTT. This encodes CASSPEQGTAEAFF.

The chain employs TRBV19 and TRBJ1-3, with D perhaps matching TRBD1 (5 bases). Germline V CDR1 and CDR2: LNHDA, SQIVND (reference sequence). V was shortened by 5 bases and J by 1 base, with 6 bases between the two germline ends. The CDR3 has 13 residues. Here the CDR3 reads CASSDSSGNTIYF. For the CDR3, the DNA is TGTGCCAGTAGTGACAGTTCTGGAAACACCATATATTTT.

This clone appeared once. The rearrangement uses TRBV23-1 and TRBJ1-1; possibly TRBD1 for D (5 bases). TRBV23-1 is marked as an open reading frame, function uncertain. The CDR3 has 15 amino acids. Trimming removed 5 bases at V and 1 base at J, with 14 bases between. CDR3 protein: CASSCQGRPNTEAFF. The CDR3 DNA is TGCGCCAGCAGTTGTCAGGGCCGACCGAACACTGAAGCTTTCTTT.

This clone was observed a handful of times. J is TRBJ2-1 and V is TRBV27; TRBD2 aligns across 7 bases. The V and J ends lost 6 bases and 9 bases, in that order; junction bases with no gene match: 14. The germline CDR1 and CDR2 sequences are MNHEY and SMNVEV (reference sequence). This CDR3 region has 15 residues. CDR3 region: CASSPYTSERGEQFF. CDR3 sequence (DNA): TGTGCCAGCAGCCCCTACACTAGTGAGCGGGGTGAGCAGTTCTTC.

The chain joins TRBV10-1 to TRBJ2-1, with D possibly TRBD2 on 6 matching bases. V was clipped by 3 bases and J by 3 bases, with 12 bases between them. The CDR3 is 15 amino acids. The germline gives CDR1 WNHNN, CDR2 SYGVQD (reference sequence). CDR3: CASSDHGGFYNEQFF. The CDR3 nucleotides are TGCGCCAGCAGTGACCACGGGGGATTCTACAATGAGCAGTTCTTC.

V usage is TRBV4-3 and J usage is TRBJ2-2; D gene unclear. Germline CDR1 is LGHNA and CDR2 is YSLEER. V lost 0 bases to trimming and J lost 4 bases, with 9 bases between them. The CDR3 contains 15 residues. The CDR3 sequence is CASSQESSATGELFF. In DNA, the CDR3 is TGCGCCAGCAGCCAAGAGTCGAGCGCCACCGGGGAGCTGTTTTTT.